This T cell receptor beta chain originates from a study of T cell responses to AZD1222 COVID-19 vaccine (dated by TCRdb to 2020 to 2023). Background for the entire study: AZD1222 recipients with second doses at about 4 weeks or about 12 weeks were pooled, because spike-specific TCR depth and breadth did not differ between schedules. A total of approximately 230 trial participants underwent TCR sequencing, of whom around 200 received two doses of AZD1222 and 26 received two doses of the MenACWY control vaccine. Trial participants were enrolled by age into subgroups of 18-55, 56-69 and 70-plus years, and about 150, 27 and 61 TCR-sequenced participants, respectively, were included in these subgroups. The research as a whole found: After two AZD1222 doses, spike-specific TCR breadth and depth were significantly higher than at day 0 and than in MenACWY recipients. Conclusions about previously exposed vaccinees were limited because only six AZD1222 recipients were SARS-CoV-2 seropositive at baseline. In the small 56-69-year group, the increase in depth fell short of significance, most likely because of low power. The whole spike protein was spanned by vaccine-associated CD4 TCRs, and dominant responses were seen in regions 160-218 and 743-854. Participants were mostly white British and included more females than males, and it was suggested by the authors that clonal diversity may have been underestimated. Because no day 14 peak-response samples were available, the repertoires could be characterized only after the peak T cell response. Reportedly, almost half of the unique spike-specific TCRs recognized epitopes lying outside the regions that are mutated in the B.1.351 and B.1.1.7 variants.

The CDR3 regions of human TCRbeta chains were subjected to immunosequencing. In the original analysis: TCRs in the repertoires were compared against a reference library of SARS-CoV-2-specific TCRs that had been generated with the MIRA antigen-specificity platform. Breadth was defined as the fraction of unique TCRs that were SARS-CoV-2-associated. Depth was defined as the fraction of total T cells that were SARS-CoV-2-associated. Using the MIRA data, each spike-specific TCR was assigned both to the spike region to which the TCR was reactive and to a CD4 or CD8 class. Log10-transformed breadth and depth values were compared by one-way ANOVA with Sidak's multiple comparisons tests. Imported from immuneACCESS, the table was reduced by TCRdb to in-frame sequences with V and J called. These copies leave out some clones; in studies compared against another copy, an unresolved V gene accounts for under half, and the cause of the remainder is not known. That table is the source of V, J and clone size, and D and trimming were worked out from the DNA. This sample lists fewer than 150,000 clones; about 92% were detected once. The top ten clones comprise 11% to 15% of the sample.

The sample's time point label, decoded: baseline before first vaccination. Vaccinee samples came from UK trials COV001 and COV002, including a single-blind randomized controlled phase 2/3 trial of AZD1222 (ChAdOx1 nCoV-19) in healthy adults. For TCRbeta chain sequencing, PBMC samples were collected from trial participants at day 0 and at day 28 after the second dose. A remark on this clone: Its antigen target is currently unknown. Base qualities are missing; no much larger clone stands one base away.

Spanning cysteine to phenylalanine, the CDR3 consists of 16 amino acids. Only the CDR3 DNA is retained, 48 bases long and in frame from the first base. CDR1 and CDR2, looked up from the germline V gene, are SQVTM and ANQGSEA. Trimming takes 0 bases from V and 1 base from J, and the germline ends sit 12 bases apart. Rearrangement joined TRBV29-1 to TRBJ2-2; the best D guess is TRBD2, with 6 bases matching. The TCR originated in an adult in good health. The sample here was peripheral blood, taken on day 0 of AZD1222 vaccination. The CDR3 region: CSVEDRPGENTGELFF. The nucleotide sequence is TGCAGCGTTGAAGATCGCCCGGGGGAGAACACCGGGGAGCTGTTTTTT.